This T cell receptor beta chain was captured by sequencing in a study of human T cells and chemical hapten exposure. Study overall: Variability of per-sample TCR yields stemmed mainly from small differences in pooled library volume.

Separate cDNA molecules received unique molecular identifiers, which the library attached to them. TCRdb analysed the RACE reads with MiXCR anew, one entry per CDR3 protein. Here the sample spans 200,000 to 300,000 distinct CDR3 sequences, 7.5% to 10% being singletons. This clonotype came up a few times. The germline V gene has CDR1 MNHEY and CDR2 SMNVEV (reference sequence). This CDR3 region has 14 residues. V was cut by 8 bases and J by 5 bases, with 16 bases left in between. Stated time point: pre-sensitization, week 0. Treatment defined: therapeutic diphenylcyclopropenone sensitization with weekly scalp DPC.

The V gene is TRBV27, the J gene TRBJ2-1; D perhaps matches TRBD2 (6 bases). The material was whole blood, obtained in connection with sensitization to the hapten diphenylcyclopropenone (DPC). The clonotype was recovered from a woman aged 40 to 55 with alopecia areata. Some clones in this sample may be carry-over from other donors' samples. CDR3 coding DNA: TGTGCCAGCGGGACGGGACTGCGGCACAATGAGCAGTTCTTC. It codes for CASGTGLRHNEQFF.